The present entry profiles one TCR beta chain with its context. Clones were sequenced by immunoSEQ multiplex PCR, and TCRdb holds only the in-frame ones, with some missing. This sample has about 190,000 clones; less than 85% occur once, and the top ten carry 3.2%. The CDR3 extends over 12 amino acids. The V end lost 10 bases, the J end lost 3 bases, and 12 bases lay between the germline ends. Germline V gene data show CDR1 as MDHEN and CDR2 as SYDVKM. This entry comes from a study of blood T cell repertoires in COVID-19. Sequencing was performed on PBMCs or T cells enriched from blood (not recorded which). This TCR derives from a woman aged 30 to 39 who had recovered from COVID-19. This sequence joins TRBV28 and TRBJ1-2; the D is unclear. The DNA of the CDR3 is TGTGCCATCACGCGGCGGGACTATGGCTACACCTTC. Protein sequence: CAITRRDYGYTF.